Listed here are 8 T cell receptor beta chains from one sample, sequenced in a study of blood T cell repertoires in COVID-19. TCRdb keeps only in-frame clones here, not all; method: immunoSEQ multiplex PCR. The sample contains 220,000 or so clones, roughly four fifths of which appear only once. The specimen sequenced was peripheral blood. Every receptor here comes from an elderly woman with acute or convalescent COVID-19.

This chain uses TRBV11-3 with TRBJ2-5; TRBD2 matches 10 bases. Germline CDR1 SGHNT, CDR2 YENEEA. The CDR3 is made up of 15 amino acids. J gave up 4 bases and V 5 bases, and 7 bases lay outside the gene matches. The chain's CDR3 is CASSPSGRAGETQYF. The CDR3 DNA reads TGTGCCAGCAGCCCAAGCGGGAGGGCGGGAGAGACCCAGTACTTC.

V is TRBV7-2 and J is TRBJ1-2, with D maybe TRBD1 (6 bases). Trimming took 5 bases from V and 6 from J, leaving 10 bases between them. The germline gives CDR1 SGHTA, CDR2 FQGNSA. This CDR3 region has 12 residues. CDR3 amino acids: CASSPGHDGYTF. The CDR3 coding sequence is TGTGCCAGCAGCCCGGGACATGATGGCTACACCTTC.

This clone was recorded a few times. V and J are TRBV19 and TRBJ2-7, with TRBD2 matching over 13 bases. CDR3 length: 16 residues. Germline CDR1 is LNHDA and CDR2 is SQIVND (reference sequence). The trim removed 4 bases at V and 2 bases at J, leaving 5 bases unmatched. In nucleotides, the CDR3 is TGTGCCAGTAGTACCTCCGGGACTAGCGGGACCTACGAGCAGTACTTC. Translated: CASSTSGTSGTYEQYF.

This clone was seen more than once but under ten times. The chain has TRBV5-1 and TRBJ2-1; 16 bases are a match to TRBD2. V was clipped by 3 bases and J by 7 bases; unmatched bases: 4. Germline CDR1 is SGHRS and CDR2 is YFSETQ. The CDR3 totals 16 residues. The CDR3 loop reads CASSWGLAGGQNEQFF. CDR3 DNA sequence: TGCGCCAGCAGCTGGGGACTAGCGGGGGGGCAGAATGAGCAGTTCTTC.

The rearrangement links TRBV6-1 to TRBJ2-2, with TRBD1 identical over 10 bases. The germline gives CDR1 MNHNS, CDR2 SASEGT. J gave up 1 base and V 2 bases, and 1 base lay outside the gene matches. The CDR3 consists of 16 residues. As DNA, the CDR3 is TGTGCCAGCAGTGAAAGGACAGGGGGGAACACCGGGGAGCTGTTTTTT. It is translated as CASSERTGGNTGELFF.

The CDR3 reads CASSSAGSFYNEQFF. The CDR3 DNA is TGTGCCAGCAGCTCAGCGGGAAGCTTCTACAATGAGCAGTTCTTC. The V call is TRBV28, the J call TRBJ2-1, with 7 bases identical to TRBD2. Unmatched junction bases numbered 8, after V lost 6 bases and J lost 3 bases. This CDR3 is 15 amino acids long. Germline CDR1 and CDR2: MDHEN and SYDVKM.

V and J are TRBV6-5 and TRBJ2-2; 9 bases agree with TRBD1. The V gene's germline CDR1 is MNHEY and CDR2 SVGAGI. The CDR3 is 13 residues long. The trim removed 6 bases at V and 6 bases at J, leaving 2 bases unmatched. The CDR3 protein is CASSRQGAGELFF. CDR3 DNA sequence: TGTGCCAGCAGCCGACAGGGGGCCGGGGAGCTGTTTTTT.

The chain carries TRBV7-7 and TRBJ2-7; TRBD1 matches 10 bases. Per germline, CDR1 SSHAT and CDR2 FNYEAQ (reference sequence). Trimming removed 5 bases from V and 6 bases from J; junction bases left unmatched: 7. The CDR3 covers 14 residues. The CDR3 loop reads CASSRDRGSGEQYF. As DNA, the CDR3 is TGTGCCAGCAGCCGGGACAGGGGATCTGGCGAGCAGTACTTC.